The 2 T cell receptor beta chains below come from one sample, sequenced in a study of PD-L1 blockade in urothelial cancer. The method was immunoSEQ multiplex PCR; TCRdb's version includes in-frame clones alone and lacks a portion of them. The sample includes under 150,000 clones, around 89% of them seen just once. As to time point: peripheral blood 6 weeks after treatment start. This material consisted of PBMCs, taken around atezolizumab (anti-PD-L1) treatment. Every receptor here comes from a man aged 55 to 70 with urothelial cancer.

The chain has TRBV7-9 and TRBJ1-1; TRBD1 matches at 10 bases. Germline CDR1 SEHNR, CDR2 FQNEAQ (reference sequence). The CDR3 totals 15 residues. The trim removed 3 bases at V and 1 base at J, leaving 2 bases unmatched. The CDR3 region is CASSFRTGGNTEAFF. The CDR3 nucleotides read TGTGCCAGCAGCTTTCGGACAGGGGGGAACACTGAAGCTTTCTTT.

CDR3 loop: CSVRGGGADTQYF. The CDR3 coding sequence is TGCAGCGTCCGTGGGGGGGGCGCAGATACGCAGTATTTT. This chain uses TRBV29-1 with TRBJ2-3, with TRBD2 as a possible D gene (7 bases). This CDR3 is 13 amino acids long. V was cut by 6 bases and J by 4 bases, with 14 bases left in between. Per germline, CDR1 SQVTM and CDR2 ANQGSEA.